These T cell receptor beta chains were read from a single sample in a study of T cell changes during pregnancy in multiple sclerosis. Only in-frame clones appear in the TCRdb table, and some are missing; sequencing was by immunoSEQ multiplex PCR. The sample lists about 29,000 clones; over 75% were seen once. The source was CD8+ T cells from peripheral blood mononuclear cells, collected after pregnancy. Receptor source: a female donor with multiple sclerosis, enrolled in a pregnancy study. Both conserved end residues are part of each CDR3. The D gene is left open where the match is weak. Only part of the rows carry a size: once, few, many, or a class if the clone is expanded.

len	d_gene	abundance	v_gene	j_gene	CDR3nt	CDR3aa
15	.	.	TRBV7-2	TRBJ1-2	TGTGCCAGCAGCTTAGGGGCAGGGAACCTCTATGGCTACACCTTC	CASSLGAGNLYGYTF
16	TRBD1	.	TRBV5-4	TRBJ1-2	TGTGCCAGCAGCAACTTAGCGGACAGGGGGCGAGATGGCTACACCTTC	CASSNLADRGRDGYTF
14	.	.	TRBV7-6	TRBJ1-1	TGTGCCAGCAGCTTCGGAGGGGAAGGCACTGAAGCTTTCTTT	CASSFGGEGTEAFF
14	.	.	TRBV6-1	TRBJ2-1	TGTGCCAGCAGTGACTCCGGAGGTTACAATGAGCAGTTCTTC	CASSDSGGYNEQFF
14	TRBD1	.	TRBV15	TRBJ1-5	TGTGCCACCAGTGCAGACAGGGACAATCAGCCCCAGCATTTT	CATSADRDNQPQHF
13	.	.	TRBV7-9	TRBJ2-7	TGTGCCAGCAGCTCCGGGAGCTCCTACGAGCAGTACTTC	CASSSGSSYEQYF
14	.	.	TRBV7-2	TRBJ2-7	TGTGCCAGCAGCTTAGGTCTAGCTCTCTACGAGCAGTACTTC	CASSLGLALYEQYF
17	.	once	TRBV14	TRBJ2-7	TGTGCCAGCAGCCAAGAGGGAGCCCAGGGGAGTCTCCACGAGCAGTACTTC	CASSQEGAQGSLHEQYF
16	TRBD2	.	TRBV28	TRBJ2-7	TGTGCCAGCAGTTTACCCCCAGCGGGGAGCTCCTACGAGCAGTACTTC	CASSLPPAGSSYEQYF
12	.	.	TRBV19	TRBJ2-1	TGTGCCAGTAGTATAGGAGGTGATGAGCAGTTCTTC	CASSIGGDEQFF
13	.	.	TRBV7-9	TRBJ1-2	TGTGCCAGCAGCACAGGGACTAACTATGGCTACACCTTC	CASSTGTNYGYTF
14	TRBD1	.	TRBV7-6	TRBJ2-7	TGTGCCAGCAGCTCCCGAGGACAGGGTTACGAGCAGTACTTC	CASSSRGQGYEQYF
19	TRBD2	.	TRBV2	TRBJ2-2	TGTGCCAGCAGTGAAGGACTAGCGGGAGGGCCTCAGTGGACCGGGGAGCTGTTTTTT	CASSEGLAGGPQWTGELFF
14	.	.	TRBV7-2	TRBJ2-7	TGTGCCAGCAGCTTACGCGGGATTGGGAACGAGCAGTACTTC	CASSLRGIGNEQYF
12	.	once	TRBV29-1	TRBJ1-2	TGCAGCGTGACCGAGGCTAACTATGGCTACACCTTC	CSVTEANYGYTF
17	.	.	TRBV27	TRBJ2-1	TGTGCCAGCAGTTCAGGGGACGGCTGGAGCTCCTACAATGAGCAGTTCTTC	CASSSGDGWSSYNEQFF
13	TRBD1	once	TRBV9	TRBJ1-2	TGTGCCAGCAGCGAAGGGACAGGCTATGGCTACACCTTC	CASSEGTGYGYTF
17	.	.	TRBV4-3	TRBJ2-5	TGCGCCAGCAGCCAAGATAGGGCCGGGGGAGGTTCAGAGACCCAGTACTTC	CASSQDRAGGGSETQYF
16	TRBD2	.	TRBV7-2	TRBJ2-1	TGTGCCAGCAGCTTAACGACTAGCGGGAGAGTCGATGAGCAGTTCTTC	CASSLTTSGRVDEQFF
15	TRBD1	.	TRBV28	TRBJ1-3	TGTGCCAGCAGAAGCGGGACAGGGGGAGGAAACACCATATATTTT	CASRSGTGGGNTIYF
13	.	.	TRBV29-1	TRBJ2-7	TGCAGCGTCGGCGGGGGCGAAACCTACGAGCAGTACTTC	CSVGGGETYEQYF
15	.	.	TRBV5-6	TRBJ2-5	TGTGCCAGCAGCTTGGGCCCCTCTAGATTGGAGACCCAGTACTTC	CASSLGPSRLETQYF
13	.	.	TRBV6-5	TRBJ1-1	TGTGCCAGCAGTTACTCGGAGAACACTGAAACTTTCTTT	CASSYSENTETFF
16	TRBD1	.	TRBV4-3	TRBJ2-3	TGCGCCAGCAGCGGGGACAGTGGATGGGGCACAGATACGCAGTATTTT	CASSGDSGWGTDTQYF
13	.	.	TRBV7-9	TRBJ1-1	TGTGCCAGCAGCCCCCCCGCGGGCACTGAAGCTTTCTTT	CASSPPAGTEAFF
11	.	.	TRBV19	TRBJ2-1	TGTGCCAGTAGGGCTTACCATGAGCAGTTCTTC	CASRAYHEQFF
15	.	.	TRBV7-3	TRBJ2-3	TGTGCCAGCAGCTTAACGAGGGCTAGCACAGATACGCAGTATTTT	CASSLTRASTDTQYF
17	.	.	TRBV5-4	TRBJ2-5	TGTGCCAGCAGCTCCCCTAGTGTAGCGTTGGGGCAAGAGACCCAGTACTTC	CASSSPSVALGQETQYF
14	TRBD2	few	TRBV6-4	TRBJ2-3	TGTGCCAGCAGTGCACTAGCGGGAGCAGATACGCAGTATTTT	CASSALAGADTQYF
15	TRBD2	.	TRBV6-5	TRBJ2-7	TGTGCCAGCAGTTACTCCGTGGGGGGGTCCTACGAGCAGTACTTC	CASSYSVGGSYEQYF
17	.	.	TRBV29-1	TRBJ2-3	TGCAGCGTCATGTCCCCTTTTCAGGGGATGGGGGCAGATACGCAGTATTTT	CSVMSPFQGMGADTQYF
17	TRBD2	once	TRBV11-2	TRBJ2-3	TGTGCCAGCAGCGTGCGAGGTGCGGGAGGGCCCACAGATACGCAGTATTTT	CASSVRGAGGPTDTQYF
16	TRBD1	.	TRBV13	TRBJ2-7	TGTGCCAGCAGTCTTGGGGGACAGGGGGCGTCCTACGAGCAGTACTTC	CASSLGGQGASYEQYF
14	.	few	TRBV27	TRBJ1-1	TGTGCCAGCAGTTTGGCCAGGGATCGCACTGAAGCTTTCTTT	CASSLARDRTEAFF
15	.	.	TRBV27	TRBJ2-2	TGTGCCAGCACCTCTTGGTATGCAGGGACCGGGGAGCTGTTTTTT	CASTSWYAGTGELFF
15	TRBD2	few	TRBV6-4	TRBJ2-3	TGTGCCAGCAGTGACGCAGCGGGAGGGGTAGATACGCAGTATTTT	CASSDAAGGVDTQYF
16	.	.	TRBV15	TRBJ1-4	TGTGCCACCAGCAGAGTTACGGGGGATCCTAATGAAAAACTGTTTTTT	CATSRVTGDPNEKLFF
15	TRBD1	.	TRBV15	TRBJ2-7	TGTGCCATTTCCGACCGGGGACAGGGCTTCTACGAGCAGTACTTC	CAISDRGQGFYEQYF
14	.	.	TRBV9	TRBJ1-1	TGTGCCAGCAGCGTAGGGACACTTAACACTGAAGCTTTCTTT	CASSVGTLNTEAFF
13	.	.	TRBV7-9	TRBJ2-7	TGTGCCAGCAGCTTAGTGTGGGGCGACGAGCAGTACTTC	CASSLVWGDEQYF
14	.	.	TRBV4-3	TRBJ2-7	TGCGCCAGCAGCCCCGGGAAAGTGGGCTACGAGCAGTACTTC	CASSPGKVGYEQYF
14	.	once	TRBV27	TRBJ1-2	TGTGCCAGCAGTTTAAGGGGGGGACTTCCGGGCTACACCTTC	CASSLRGGLPGYTF
16	TRBD2	.	TRBV4-2	TRBJ2-7	TGTGCCAGCAGCCAGACCATAGCGGGATCGTACAACGAGCAGTACTTC	CASSQTIAGSYNEQYF
16	.	.	TRBV4-2	TRBJ2-7	TGTGCCAGCAGCCAAGAGGCGAGCGGGTCCCCCTACGAGCAGTACTTC	CASSQEASGSPYEQYF
14	TRBD2	.	TRBV19	TRBJ2-7	TGTGCCAGTAGTTCGGGGGGGAGTTCCTACGAGCAGTACTTC	CASSSGGSSYEQYF
13	.	.	TRBV7-3	TRBJ2-1	TGTGCCAGCAGCTTCACGACTGTCTCGGAGCAGTTCTTC	CASSFTTVSEQFF
14	TRBD1	.	TRBV5-1	TRBJ2-7	TGCGCCAGCAGCACCCGACAGGGGAGGTACGAGCAGTACTTC	CASSTRQGRYEQYF
15	.	once	TRBV4-1	TRBJ1-3	TGCGCCAGCAGCCAACAGGGCAACTCTGGAAACACCATATATTTT	CASSQQGNSGNTIYF
13	TRBD2	once	TRBV5-1	TRBJ2-3	TGCGCCAGCAAAGCGGGAATTGCAGATACGCAGTATTTT	CASKAGIADTQYF
18	TRBD1	.	TRBV4-3	TRBJ2-3	TGCGCCAGCAGCCAGGGGGACAGCTTTACCTCTAGCACAGATACGCAGTATTTT	CASSQGDSFTSSTDTQYF
13	.	.	TRBV10-3	TRBJ1-1	TGTGCCATCAAGGAGGGAGGGGGCACTGAAGCTTTCTTT	CAIKEGGGTEAFF
16	.	.	TRBV4-1	TRBJ1-2	TGCGCCAGCAGCCACCCGACAGAGCCATTTCTGGATGGCTACACCTTC	CASSHPTEPFLDGYTF